The 7 T cell receptor beta chains given below trace back to one sample, sequenced in a study of high-grade serous ovarian cancer treatment subgroups. Tumor samples were taken before definitive surgery or chemotherapy. Profiling relied on immunoSEQ multiplex PCR, and the TCRdb table lists in-frame clones only, not all of them. The sample yields about 36,000 clones, around 80% seen once. Sequenced material: tumor tissue. The receptors shown here come from a human donor with high-grade serous ovarian cancer.

This sequence joins TRBV6-5 and TRBJ2-7, with TRBD2 identical over 8 bases. V lost 6 bases, J lost 4 bases, and 8 bases stayed unmatched. The CDR3 consists of 14 residues. Germline CDR1 reads MNHEY; CDR2 reads SVGAGI. The CDR3 spells CASRTGGPTYEQYF. Here the CDR3 DNA reads TGTGCCAGCAGGACGGGGGGGCCCACATACGAGCAGTACTTC.

The rearrangement links TRBV6-6 to TRBJ2-3, with 8 bases identical to TRBD1. V lost 2 bases and J lost 4; bases outside the gene matches: 8. The CDR3 length is 16 residues. Germline V gene data show CDR1 as MNHNY and CDR2 as SVGAGI (reference sequence). CDR3 residues: CASSYGRGQPADTQYF. Written as DNA, the CDR3 is TGTGCCAGCAGTTACGGCAGGGGGCAGCCCGCAGATACGCAGTATTTT.

This clone showed up just a few times. This chain joins TRBV27 and TRBJ1-3, with 7 bases identical to TRBD1. J lost 0 bases, V lost 10 bases, and 9 bases had no gene match. Looked up from germline, CDR1 is MNHEY and CDR2 is SMNVEV (reference sequence). The CDR3 has 15 amino acids. CDR3 DNA sequence: TGTGCCACCCGGGACAGCGGATCCTCTGGAAACACCATATATTTT. Encoded protein: CATRDSGSSGNTIYF.

The gene calls are TRBV29-1 and TRBJ2-2; possible D gene TRBD2, 6 bases. Per the germline V gene, CDR1 is SQVTM and CDR2 is ANQGSEA. The CDR3 has 11 residues. V was cut by 7 bases and J by 6 bases, with 9 bases left in between. This chain's CDR3 is CSGLGSGELFF. The CDR3 DNA follows: TGCAGCGGACTAGGGTCCGGGGAGCTGTTTTTT.

The gene calls are TRBV7-2 and TRBJ2-7; 8 bases agree with TRBD1. The germline CDR1 and CDR2 sequences are SGHTA and FQGNSA. V was pared by 5 bases and J by 4 bases, with 10 bases of the junction left unmatched. This CDR3 region has 15 residues. DNA for the CDR3: TGTGCCAGCAGCGCCAGACAGGGGCTTTTGTACGAGCAGTACTTC. Amino acids: CASSARQGLLYEQYF.

The rearrangement joins TRBV27 to TRBJ2-3; D tentatively fits TRBD1 or TRBD2 (6 bases each). The CDR3 consists of 14 residues. V was clipped by 10 bases and J by 0 bases, with 14 bases between them. Germline V lookup: CDR1 MNHEY, CDR2 SMNVEV (reference sequence). The DNA of the CDR3 is TGTGCCACCCAGTGGGGGGCTAGCACAGATACGCAGTATTTT. Protein: CATQWGASTDTQYF.

This chain connects TRBV11-3 to TRBJ1-1; D is uncertain. This CDR3 is built from 18 residues. The germline gives CDR1 SGHNT, CDR2 YENEEA. The germline V and J ends were trimmed by 1 base and 1 base, with 19 bases remaining between them. The CDR3: CASSLGYGKGKRNTEAFF. DNA for the CDR3: TGTGCCAGCAGCTTAGGATACGGGAAAGGGAAACGGAACACTGAAGCTTTCTTT.